One sample yielded the 15 T cell receptor beta chains listed below, sequenced in a study of response to subunit inactivated influenza vaccine. TCRdb called the RT-PCR reads again in MiXCR, with one record for every CDR3 protein. The data contain approximately 700,000 distinct CDR3 sequences, 14% of them singletons. The source material was PBMCs from blood, sampled 14 to 15 days before vaccination. These receptors all stem from a man aged 45-65 years who received an inactivated influenza vaccine.

The genes are TRBV12-3 or TRBV12-4 and TRBJ2-5, with D unresolved. The CDR3 has 14 residues. V shed 2 bases and J shed 2 bases, with 9 bases lying between them. The CDR3 DNA reads as TGTGCCAGCAGTTTACTACCTAATCAAGAGACCCAGTACTTC. It specifies CASSLLPNQETQYF.

The genes are TRBV29-1 and TRBJ2-7, with unresolved D. CDR1 is SQVTM, CDR2 ANQGSEA, per germline. V was cut by 4 bases and J by 7 bases, with 20 bases left in between. This CDR3 contains 14 residues. The CDR3 here is CSVVFRWGNWEQYF. The CDR3 nucleotides are TGCAGCGTTGTTTTTAGGTGGGGTAATTGGGAGCAGTACTTC.

This clonotype was detected many times. The chain uses TRBV4-3 and TRBJ2-2; D may be TRBD1 or TRBD2 (5 bases each). The V gene's germline CDR1 is LGHNA and CDR2 YSLEER. Trimming removed 3 bases at V and 0 bases at J, with 8 bases between. The CDR3 is 15 residues long. CDR3 coding DNA: TGCGCCAGCAGCCAGGGGGAGACGAACACCGGGGAGCTGTTTTTT. It encodes CASSQGETNTGELFF.

A few counts support this clonotype. The V call is TRBV3-1, the J call TRBJ1-1; D is unclear. The CDR3 is 12 residues long. The V gene lost 0 bases and the J gene lost 11 bases, with 10 bases spanning the gap. CDR1 and CDR2 (germline): LGHDT, YNNKEL (reference sequence). CDR3 in amino acids: CASSQDIGRAFF. The CDR3 nucleotides read TGTGCCAGCAGCCAAGACATAGGAAGGGCTTTCTTT. The full variable domain, with the rest looked up from reference TRBV3-1 and TRBJ1-1, is DTAVSQTPKYLVTQMGNDKSIKCEQNLGHDTMYWYKQDSKKFLKIMFSYNNKELIINETVPNRFSPKSPDKAHLNLHINSLELGDSAVYFCASSQDIGRAFFGQGTRLTVV.

This clonotype has more than one count but fewer than ten. This sequence joins TRBV20-1 and TRBJ1-5; D possibly corresponds to TRBD1 (6 bases). The germline V gene has CDR1 DFQATT and CDR2 SNEGSKA (reference sequence). CDR3 length: 14 amino acids. Between the trimmed V and J ends, which lost 6 bases and 2 bases, there was a span of 14 bases. The CDR3 loop reads CSATRGLGNQPQHF. The CDR3 DNA reads TGCAGTGCCACCAGGGGTTTAGGCAATCAGCCCCAGCATTTT.

The V and J genes are TRBV7-9 and TRBJ2-3; D is ambiguous. This CDR3 has 13 residues. V shed 2 bases and J shed 6 bases, with 9 bases lying between them. CDR1 is SEHNR and CDR2 is FQNEAQ in the germline V gene (reference sequence). This CDR3 reads CASSLSALDTQYF. CDR3 sequence (DNA): TGTGCCAGCAGCTTATCGGCGTTGGATACGCAGTATTTT.

Only a few counts were recorded for this clonotype. For the CDR3, the DNA is TGTGCCAGCAGCCCGGCCAGATCAGATACGCAGTATTTT. This encodes CASSPARSDTQYF. The gene calls are TRBV7-9 and TRBJ2-3; D unresolved. This CDR3 comprises 13 residues. CDR1 is SEHNR, CDR2 FQNEAQ, per germline (reference sequence). The germline V and J ends were trimmed by 5 bases and 4 bases, with 10 bases remaining between them.

This clonotype was seen once. The rearrangement joins TRBV9 to TRBJ2-7; TRBD1 matches at 11 bases. CDR3 length: 16 amino acids. CDR1 is SGDLS and CDR2 is YYNGEE in the germline V gene. J lost 8 bases, V lost 0 bases, and 10 bases had no gene match. The CDR3 here is CASSVAGTGGMGKQYF. CDR3 DNA sequence: TGTGCCAGCAGCGTAGCCGGGACAGGGGGAATGGGGAAGCAGTACTTC.

The chain employs TRBV10-3 and TRBJ2-1, with D perhaps matching TRBD1 (6 bases). Trimming took off 4 bases at V and 3 bases at J, with 16 bases between the two ends. CDR1 and CDR2 (germline): ENHRY, SYGVKD. The CDR3 extends over 16 amino acids. CDR3 nucleotide sequence: TGTGCCATCAGTGCCACCGCCCAGGGGAGCTACAATGAGCAGTTCTTC. Protein: CAISATAQGSYNEQFF.

In this sample, this clonotype turned up a few times. The chain joins TRBV6-5 to TRBJ2-7; 7 bases line up with TRBD2. Germline CDR1 and CDR2: MNHEY and SVGAGI. The CDR3 totals 17 residues. Trimming cost V 0 bases and J 3 bases; bases outside gene matches: 11. DNA of the CDR3: TGTGCCAGCAGTTACTCGTTTCCAGCGGGACCCATCTACGAGCAGTACTTC. Its translation: CASSYSFPAGPIYEQYF.

This clonotype was counted only a few times. The rearrangement links TRBV20-1 to TRBJ2-5; possibly TRBD1 for D (5 bases). CDR3 length equals 14 residues. From germline, CDR1 is DFQATT and CDR2 SNEGSKA (reference sequence). The V and J ends lost 6 bases and 9 bases respectively, with 23 bases between them. CDR3 coding DNA: TGCAGTGCGATGGTTTCAGGGTTTACTCAGTCCCAGTACTTC. It encodes CSAMVSGFTQSQYF.

There are many counts of this clonotype. CDR3 amino acids: CASSQTGSTGELFF. CDR3 DNA sequence: TGTGCCAGCAGTCAAACAGGGTCAACCGGGGAGCTGTTTTTT. J is TRBJ2-2 and V is TRBV7-8; D is possibly TRBD1 (6 bases). From germline, CDR1 is SGHVS and CDR2 FQNEAQ. V gave up 6 bases and J gave up 5 bases, with 13 bases separating them. The CDR3 loop spans 14 amino acids. The complete variable domain, with remaining parts taken from reference TRBV7-8 and TRBJ2-2, reads GAGVSQSPRYKVAKRGQDVALRCDPISGHVSLFWYQQALGQGPEFLTYFQNEAQLDKSGLPSDRFFAERPEGSVSTLKIQRTQQEDSAVYLCASSQTGSTGELFFGEGSRLTVL.

Note on this clonotype: Mismatch with germline at one junction end may stem from a read error. The chain uses TRBV9 and TRBJ2-1; 7 bases map to TRBD2. Per germline, CDR1 SGDLS and CDR2 YYNGEE. The CDR3 has 15 amino acids. CDR3 DNA sequence: TGTGCCAACAGCGGCGGTAGCGGGTTCTACAATGAGCAGTTCTTC. It codes for CANSGGSGFYNEQFF.

V is TRBV23-1 and J is TRBJ1-2; D may be TRBD1 (6 bases). TRBV23-1 is marked as an open reading frame, function uncertain. V was cut by 0 bases and J by 13 bases, with 21 bases left in between. The CDR3 runs 15 residues. CDR3 DNA: TGCGCCAGCAGTCAATCCGGGCCGCGGGGGCCGAAGGGCACCTTC. Its translation: CASSQSGPRGPKGTF.

The rearrangement links TRBV10-3 to TRBJ2-5, with D tentatively TRBD2 (5 bases). The CDR3 spans 13 residues. From germline, CDR1 is ENHRY and CDR2 SYGVKD. With 2 bases removed from V and 3 bases from J, the gap between germline ends came to 7 bases. The CDR3 is CAISEDYKETQYF. The CDR3 coding sequence is TGTGCCATCAGTGAGGACTATAAAGAGACCCAGTACTTC.